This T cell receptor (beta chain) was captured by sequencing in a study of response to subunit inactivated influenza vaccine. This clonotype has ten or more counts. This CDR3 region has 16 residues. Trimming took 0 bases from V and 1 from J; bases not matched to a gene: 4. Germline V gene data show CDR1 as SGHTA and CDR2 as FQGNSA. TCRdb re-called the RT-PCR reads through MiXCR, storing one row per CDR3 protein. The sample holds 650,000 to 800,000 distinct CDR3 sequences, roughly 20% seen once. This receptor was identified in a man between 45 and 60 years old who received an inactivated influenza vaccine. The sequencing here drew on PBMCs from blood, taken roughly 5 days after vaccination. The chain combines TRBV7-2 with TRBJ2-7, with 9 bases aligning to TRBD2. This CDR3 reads CASSLAGGGGSYEQYF. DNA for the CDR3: TGTGCCAGCAGCTTAGCGGGCGGGGGGGGATCCTACGAGCAGTACTTC.